This TCR beta chain stems from a study of T-cell memory formation after mild COVID-19. The wider study: TCR clusters mostly belonged to single donors. Study-wide results and caveats: The study detected some responding clones in pre-infection memory, suggesting cross-reactive memory joined. Most CD4+ clones that shrank were in CM and EM, while CD8+ ones turned up in EMRA.

Sample barcodes and UMIs were carried by the TCR alpha and TCR beta cDNA libraries that 5'RACE generated with constant-segment primers. MiXCR was run by TCRdb on the 5' RACE reads, yielding one entry per CDR3 protein. The sample lists 450,000 to 700,000 distinct CDR3 sequences, about a sixth occurring once. As to this clonotype: Its cognate antigen is unknown.

Germline values: CDR1 SQVTM, CDR2 ANQGSEA. The CDR3 covers 10 residues. V lost 4 bases to trimming and J lost 5 bases, with 6 bases between them. Material: PBMCs or a T cell subset sorted from them (not recorded which). The rearrangement links TRBV29-1 to TRBJ2-7, with D unclear. The clonotype was recovered from an adult woman who had mild COVID-19 (a few samples of this study predate the infection). Cell type and time point are not known. CDR3 DNA sequence: TGCAGCGTTGTAGCTAACGAGCAGTACTTC. It encodes CSVVANEQYF.